The clone carrying this TCR beta chain qualifies as medium-sized. Antigen unknown. The data derive from a study of T-cell reconstitution after alpha-beta-depleted transplantation in children. Findings and limits, study-wide: Reports say that about two months after transplant, the alpha-beta T cells came out of several hundred graft clones that had expanded. The high TCRbeta diversity at day 60 in some patients came from surviving recipient T cells and thymic progenitors. It was newly produced T cells that mostly accounted for T-cell counts and diversity one year after transplant.

Preparation of the TCRbeta library was carried out with unique molecular identifiers. From the PCR reads, TCRdb called clonotypes with MiXCR, one entry per CDR3 protein. Of roughly 4,500 distinct CDR3 sequences in the sample, under 30% were seen once. The length of the CDR3 is 15 residues. Germline CDR1 reads MDHEN; CDR2 reads SYDVKM. V gave up 1 base and J gave up 6 bases; unmatched junction bases: 7. This receptor was identified in a boy younger than two who had a stem cell transplant for SCID, so the T cells may come from the graft donor. The chain joins TRBV28 to TRBJ1-2, with 8 bases that match TRBD1. Here the sequenced sample was PBMCs, mostly from graft donor cells, taken 60 days after TCRalphabeta/CD19-depleted stem cell transplant. The CDR3 DNA sequence: TGTGCCAGCAGTTTATACACCAGGGGGCTGAATGGCTACACCTTC. The encoded protein is CASSLYTRGLNGYTF.